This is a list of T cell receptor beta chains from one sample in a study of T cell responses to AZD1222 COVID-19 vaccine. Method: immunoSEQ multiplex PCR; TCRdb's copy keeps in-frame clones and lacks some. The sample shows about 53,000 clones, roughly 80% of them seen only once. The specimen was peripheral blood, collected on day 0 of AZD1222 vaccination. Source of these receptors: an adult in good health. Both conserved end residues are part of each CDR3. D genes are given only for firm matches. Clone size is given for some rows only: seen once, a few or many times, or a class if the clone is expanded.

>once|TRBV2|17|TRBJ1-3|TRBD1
CASSDSARGLYGNTIYF
TGTGCCAGCAGTGATTCGGCTAGGGGGCTATACGGAAACACCATATATTTT
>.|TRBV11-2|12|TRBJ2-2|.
CASSLGSGELFF
TGTGCCAGCAGCTTAGGCTCCGGGGAGCTGTTTTTT
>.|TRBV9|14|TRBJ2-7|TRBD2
CASSGTSGDYEQYF
TGTGCCAGCAGCGGGACTAGCGGAGACTACGAGCAGTACTTC
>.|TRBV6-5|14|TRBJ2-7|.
CASSGDLSSYEQYF
TGTGCCAGCAGCGGGGACCTGAGCTCCTACGAGCAGTACTTC
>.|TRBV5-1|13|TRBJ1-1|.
CASSLVEFTEAFF
TGCGCCAGCAGCTTGGTAGAGTTCACTGAAGCTTTCTTT
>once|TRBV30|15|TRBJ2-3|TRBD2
CAWTSGRGGTDTQYF
TGTGCCTGGACTAGCGGGAGGGGAGGCACAGATACGCAGTATTTT
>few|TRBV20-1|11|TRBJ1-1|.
CSASQNTEAFF
TGCAGTGCCAGCCAGAACACTGAAGCTTTCTTT
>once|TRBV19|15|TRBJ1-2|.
CASSILDSRGHGYTF
TGTGCCAGTAGCATACTCGACAGCAGAGGACATGGCTACACCTTC
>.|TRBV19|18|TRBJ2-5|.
CASSIGLTGRALQETQYF
TGTGCCAGTAGTATAGGTCTCACCGGCAGGGCCCTCCAAGAGACCCAGTACTTC
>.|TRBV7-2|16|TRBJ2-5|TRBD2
CASSSLLSGRGETQYF
TGTGCCAGCAGCTCGCTACTTAGCGGGAGAGGAGAGACCCAGTACTTC
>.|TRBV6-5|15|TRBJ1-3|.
CASRDPRASGNTIYF
TGTGCCAGCAGGGACCCCCGCGCCTCTGGAAACACCATATATTTT
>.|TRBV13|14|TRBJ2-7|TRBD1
CASSIGQGYYEQYF
TGTGCCAGCAGCATCGGACAGGGATACTACGAGCAGTACTTC
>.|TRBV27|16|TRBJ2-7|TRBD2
CASSLSLAGGPYEQYF
TGTGCCAGCAGTTTATCGTTAGCGGGAGGGCCCTACGAGCAGTACTTC
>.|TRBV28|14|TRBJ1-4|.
CASRSPGESEKLFF
TGTGCCAGCAGGAGCCCCGGGGAATCTGAAAAACTGTTTTTT
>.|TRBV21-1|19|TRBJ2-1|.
CASSGHDLGQGPIYNEQFF
TGTGCCAGCAGCGGCCATGATCTAGGGCAAGGCCCTATATACAATGAGCAGTTCTTC
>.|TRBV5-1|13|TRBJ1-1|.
CASSLAGITEAFF
TGCGCCAGCAGCTTGGCTGGGATCACTGAAGCTTTCTTT
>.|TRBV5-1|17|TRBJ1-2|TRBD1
CASSSGQGVQLSSGYTF
TGCGCCAGCAGCTCGGGGCAGGGGGTTCAACTATCTAGTGGCTACACCTTC
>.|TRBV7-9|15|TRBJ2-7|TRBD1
CASSGHQGARYEQYF
TGTGCCAGCAGCGGGCACCAGGGGGCGCGATACGAGCAGTACTTC
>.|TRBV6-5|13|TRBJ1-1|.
CASSYKLNTEAFF
TGTGCCAGCAGTTACAAACTGAACACTGAAGCTTTCTTT
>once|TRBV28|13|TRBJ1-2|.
CASSFSLGYGYTF
TGTGCCAGCAGTTTTTCCTTGGGCTATGGCTACACCTTC
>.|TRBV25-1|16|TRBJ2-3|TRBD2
CASSESRLAGADTQYF
TGTGCCAGCAGTGAATCCCGTCTAGCGGGAGCCGATACGCAGTATTTT
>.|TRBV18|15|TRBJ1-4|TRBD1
CASSPRTGNYEKLFF
TGTGCCAGCTCACCCAGGACAGGGAATTATGAAAAACTGTTTTTT
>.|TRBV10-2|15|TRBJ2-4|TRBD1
CASSDRTGAKNIQYF
TGCGCCAGCAGTGACCGGACAGGAGCTAAAAACATTCAGTACTTC
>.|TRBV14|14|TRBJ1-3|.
CASSQQGTRNTIYF
TGTGCCAGCAGCCAACAGGGGACGAGAAACACCATATATTTT
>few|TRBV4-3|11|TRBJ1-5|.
CASSSGLYQHF
TGCGCCAGCAGCTCGGGCCTCTACCAGCATTTT
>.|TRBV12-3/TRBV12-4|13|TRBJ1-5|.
CASSLGFHQPQHF
TGTGCCAGCAGTTTGGGCTTCCATCAGCCCCAGCATTTT
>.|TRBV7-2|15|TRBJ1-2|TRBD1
CASSRDRAPNYGYTF
TGTGCCAGCAGCCGGGACAGGGCACCTAACTATGGCTACACCTTC
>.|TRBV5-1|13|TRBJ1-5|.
CASSLGEGQPQHF
TGCGCCAGCAGCTTAGGGGAGGGTCAGCCCCAGCATTTT
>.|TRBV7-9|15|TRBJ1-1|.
CASSFLSSDGTEAFF
TGTGCCAGCAGCTTTTTATCCTCAGACGGCACTGAAGCTTTCTTT
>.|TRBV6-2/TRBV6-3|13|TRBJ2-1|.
CASSPIRYNEQFF
TGTGCCAGCAGTCCAATTAGGTACAATGAGCAGTTCTTC
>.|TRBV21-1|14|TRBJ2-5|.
CASSDPGQRETQYF
TGTGCCAGCAGCGACCCGGGACAGAGGGAGACCCAGTACTTC
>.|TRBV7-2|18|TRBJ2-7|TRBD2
CASSLVAGGSSQTYEQYF
TGTGCCAGCAGCTTAGTAGCGGGAGGGTCCTCACAAACCTACGAGCAGTACTTC
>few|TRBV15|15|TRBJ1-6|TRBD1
CATSSRGRRDSPLHF
TGTGCCACCAGCAGCAGGGGGCGCCGGGATTCACCCCTCCACTTT
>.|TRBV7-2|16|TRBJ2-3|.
CASSSRQGSAADTQYF
TGTGCCAGCAGCTCCCGCCAAGGGTCGGCGGCAGATACGCAGTATTTT
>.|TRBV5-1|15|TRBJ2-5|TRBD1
CASSLKRGQQETQYF
TGCGCCAGCAGCTTGAAAAGGGGGCAGCAAGAGACCCAGTACTTC
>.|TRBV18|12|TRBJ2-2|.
CASSPFTGELFF
TGTGCCAGCTCACCTTTCACCGGGGAGCTGTTTTTT
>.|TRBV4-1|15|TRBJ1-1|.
CASSPDRDQVPEAFF
TGCGCCAGCAGCCCGGACAGAGACCAGGTACCTGAAGCTTTCTTT
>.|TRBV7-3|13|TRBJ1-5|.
CASSLQGDQPQHF
TGTGCCAGCAGTTTACAGGGAGATCAGCCCCAGCATTTT
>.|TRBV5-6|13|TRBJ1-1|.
CASGGAGNTEAFF
TGTGCCAGCGGAGGGGCGGGGAACACTGAAGCTTTCTTT
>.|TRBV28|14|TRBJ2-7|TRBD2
CASSSGLAGAGQYF
TGTGCCAGCAGTTCGGGACTAGCGGGAGCCGGGCAGTACTTC
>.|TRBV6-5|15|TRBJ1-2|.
CASTPGGGVGYGYTF
TGTGCCAGCACCCCGGGTGGAGGAGTAGGCTATGGCTACACCTTC
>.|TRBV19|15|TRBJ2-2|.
CASSMGGTGTGELFF
TGTGCCAGTAGTATGGGGGGGACAGGCACCGGGGAGCTGTTTTTT
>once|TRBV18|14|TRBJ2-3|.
CASSPPPRTDTQYF
TGTGCCAGCTCACCCCCACCCCGAACAGATACGCAGTATTTT
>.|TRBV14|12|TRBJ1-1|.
CASSQVYTEAFF
TGTGCCAGCAGCCAGGTGTACACTGAAGCTTTCTTT
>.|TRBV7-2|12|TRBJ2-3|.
CASKPGTDTQYF
TGTGCCAGCAAACCCGGCACAGATACGCAGTATTTT
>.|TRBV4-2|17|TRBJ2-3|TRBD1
CASSQGVGGQGQDTQYF
TGTGCCAGCAGCCAAGGGGTCGGGGGACAGGGTCAGGATACGCAGTATTTT
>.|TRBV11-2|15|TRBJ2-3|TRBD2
CASSFSGRESDTQYF
TGTGCCAGCAGCTTTAGCGGGAGGGAGTCAGATACGCAGTATTTT
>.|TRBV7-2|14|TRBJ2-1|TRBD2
CASSRDYPGNEQFF
TGTGCCAGCAGCCGGGACTACCCCGGCAATGAGCAGTTCTTC
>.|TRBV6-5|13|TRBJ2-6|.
CASTPRGANVLTF
TGTGCCAGCACCCCGAGGGGGGCCAACGTCCTGACTTTC